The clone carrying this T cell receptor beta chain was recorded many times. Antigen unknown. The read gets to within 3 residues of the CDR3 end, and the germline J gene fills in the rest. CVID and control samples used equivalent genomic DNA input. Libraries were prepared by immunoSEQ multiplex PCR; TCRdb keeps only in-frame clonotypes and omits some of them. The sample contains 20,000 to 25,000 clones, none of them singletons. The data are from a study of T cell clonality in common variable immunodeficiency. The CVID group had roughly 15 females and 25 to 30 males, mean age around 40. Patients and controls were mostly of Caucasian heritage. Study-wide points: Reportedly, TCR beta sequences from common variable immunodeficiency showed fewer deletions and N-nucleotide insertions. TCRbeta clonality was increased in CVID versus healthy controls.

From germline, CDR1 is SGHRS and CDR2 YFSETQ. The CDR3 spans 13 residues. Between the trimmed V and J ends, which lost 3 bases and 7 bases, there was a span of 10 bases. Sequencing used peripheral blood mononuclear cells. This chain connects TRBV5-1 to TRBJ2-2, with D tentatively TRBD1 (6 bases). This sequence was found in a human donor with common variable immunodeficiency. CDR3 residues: CASSSSGVGELFF. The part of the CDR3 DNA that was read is TGCGCCAGCAGCTCTTCAGGGGTCGGGGAG.